This T cell receptor beta chain is drawn from a study of blood T cells in healthy people across ages (dated by TCRdb to the mid-2010s). The study in broad terms: In model experiments, roughly one uniquely barcoded TCR beta cDNA molecule per two T cells was captured by template switching. The study measured age-related changes in TCR beta repertoire diversity using deep sequencing normalized with unique cDNA molecular identifiers. Four age groups were formed from the donors: young (average about 16 years), middle-aged (approximately 40), aged (around 62) and long-lived (around 82). To avoid experimental bias, donors of different ages were spread randomly across the sequencing lanes. The study analyzed two additional independent replicas of 1 million unique cDNA reads from the same blood draw for two donors, one aged 18 to 30 and one aged 80 or older. Overall results and qualifications from the work: There was a strong correlation between observed TCR beta diversity and the percentage of naive T cells measured by flow cytometry. The CMV infection status of donors was not known, potentially confounding age-related changes in expanded clonotypes. Estimates of total diversity from one million sequenced T cells were regarded as lower bounds and underestimates. As age increased, observed TCR beta diversity per million T cells dropped in a roughly linear way, and a significant reduction was already evident by age 40. Bulk unsorted PBMC profiling prevented conclusive comparison of naive and antigen-experienced compartments. The long-lived group showed more naive CD4+ T cells, fewer expanded clones and increased TCR diversity than the aged group, suggesting age selection.

The donors were a few dozen Caucasian individuals from Russia, aged roughly 6 to 100 years, who were systemically healthy. Each donor gave ten milliliters of peripheral blood, drawn into EDTA-treated Vacutainer tubes. Ficoll-Paque density-gradient centrifugation was used to isolate PBMCs, with at least 7 million per sample. Total RNA, at least 6 micrograms per sample, was extracted from PBMCs with Trizol reagent. For every donor, flow cytometry on a PBMC aliquot measured the percentage of naive CD45RAhigh/CD27high T cells. As regards this clonotype: This receptor's antigen is unknown. The input lacks base qualities; no much larger clone sits a single base away.

V is shortened by 3 bases, J by 6 bases, and the region joining them spans 9 bases. The germline V gene (reference sequence) sets CDR1 to DFQATT and CDR2 to SNEGSKA. From the cysteine up to the phenylalanine, the CDR3 has a length of 12 residues. Only the CDR3 DNA stays, 36 bases, in frame from base 1. The protocol used for the library was 5' RACE. The reads were generated on an Illumina HiSeq 2500. A second about 7 to 12 cycle PCR used a sample-barcoded 5' primer and a J-beta primer mix. A template-switch 5' adaptor carrying 12 random nucleotides introduced a unique molecular identifier onto each TCR beta cDNA molecule. Each sample yielded at least 3 million CDR3-containing paired-end reads. First-strand cDNA synthesis was performed from all RNA using the Mint cDNA synthesis kit, with priming by a TRBC-specific oligonucleotide. After uracil-DNA glycosylase treatment, a first 18-cycle PCR used universal primers M1SS and BC2_uni_R on all cDNA. From the authors' description of their analysis: Each sample was normalized by randomly selecting 1 million high-quality reads, each carrying a distinct molecular identifier. Instead of being binned into consensus sequences, reads with shared molecular identifiers were discarded. MiTCR, with a Q25 quality threshold and the strictest error-elimination algorithm, was used for CDR3 identification, clonotype clustering and error correction. A nonparametric unseen species model with Euler transformation was used to estimate lower-bound total TCR beta diversity. TCRdb applied fastp at Q25 and MiXCR to the public reads, then kept only in-frame beta chains. A single entry per CDR3 protein holds the most common genes and DNA from its merged rows. The V and J calls reflect TCRdb's pipeline rather than the authors' work. The sample data list some 710,000 distinct CDR3 sequences, and roughly 20% of these were observed just once. The top ten constitute around 21% of the sample.

The receptor chain draws on TRBV20-1 and TRBJ2-1, with the identity of the D gene unclear. The TCR originated in a man aged 70 or older in good health. The sequencing sample was made of blood. The CDR3 protein sequence reads: CSARKWANEQFF. The bases read TGCAGTGCTAGGAAATGGGCCAATGAGCAGTTCTTC.